This T cell receptor (beta chain) stems from a study of shared clonotypes between healthy human individuals. Researchers partitioned CD4+ cells into CD45RA+ naive and CD45RA-negative memory subsets. In the study's own analysis: ImmunoSEQ gave junction-only sequences without quality scores, so filtering differed. The protocol was immunoSEQ multiplex PCR, while the TCRdb copy is restricted to in-frame clones and leaves out a portion. The DNA was the basis for D and trimming; V, J and clone size are from that table. The table records millions of clones, approximately 95% of them present only once. CDR1 is LNHDA, CDR2 SQIVND, per germline (reference sequence). The CDR3 runs to 15 residues. Unmatched junction bases numbered 6, after V lost 1 base and J lost 9 bases.

The chain recombines TRBV19 with TRBJ2-4; 10 bases are a match to TRBD2. The sequence derives from a man in his late teens or twenties in good health. Source material: naive CD4+ T cells sorted from blood. Subset: CD45RA+ positively selected. CDR3 in amino acids: CASSIVPSGSSIQYF. The CDR3 DNA is TGTGCCAGTAGTATAGTCCCTAGCGGGAGTAGCATTCAGTACTTC.